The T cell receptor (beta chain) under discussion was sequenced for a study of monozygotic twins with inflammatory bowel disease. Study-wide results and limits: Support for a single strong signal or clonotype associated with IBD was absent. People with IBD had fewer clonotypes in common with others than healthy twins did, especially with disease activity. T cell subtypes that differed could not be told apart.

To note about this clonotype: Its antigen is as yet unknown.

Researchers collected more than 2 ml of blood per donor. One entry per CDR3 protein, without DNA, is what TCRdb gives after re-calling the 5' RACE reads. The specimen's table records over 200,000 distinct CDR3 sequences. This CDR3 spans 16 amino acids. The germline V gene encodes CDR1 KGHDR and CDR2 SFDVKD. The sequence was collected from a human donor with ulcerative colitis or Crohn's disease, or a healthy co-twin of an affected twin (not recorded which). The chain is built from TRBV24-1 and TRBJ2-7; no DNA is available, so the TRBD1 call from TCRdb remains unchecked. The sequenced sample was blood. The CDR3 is CATSDKVVGHAYEQYF.